These 32 T cell receptor beta chains share one sample of origin, sequenced in a study of blood T cell repertoires in COVID-19. Data came from immunoSEQ multiplex PCR; TCRdb stores just in-frame clones and leaves some out. The sample holds some 200,000 clones, approximately 84% seen once. The material sequenced was peripheral blood. The origin of the receptors is a human donor with acute or convalescent COVID-19. The donor label of this sample is uncertain.

The V gene is TRBV14, the J gene TRBJ2-7, with a weak D call TRBD1 (6 bases). Germline loops: CDR1 SGHDN, CDR2 FVKESK. The V end was cut by 4 bases, the J end by 4 bases, with 14 bases between. The CDR3 loop spans 14 amino acids. CDR3 sequence reads: CASSLPGQVYEQYF. In DNA form, the CDR3 reads TGTGCCAGCAGCCTTCCGGGACAAGTATACGAGCAGTACTTC.

CDR3 DNA: TGTGCCAGCAGTTACAACCCGACTAGCGGGCGGGAGACCCAGTACTTC. This sequence encodes CASSYNPTSGRETQYF. The chain uses TRBV6-5 and TRBJ2-5; TRBD2 aligns across 10 bases. J lost 5 bases, V lost 2 bases, and 8 bases had no gene match. The CDR3 extends over 16 amino acids. Germline V gene sequence: CDR1 MNHEY, CDR2 SVGAGI.

The chain links TRBV9 to TRBJ1-6, with TRBD1 matching 9 bases. V dropped 2 bases and J dropped 10; count of bases not matched to a gene: 4. Germline V lookup: CDR1 SGDLS, CDR2 YYNGEE. The CDR3 contains 14 residues. The CDR3 reads CASSVQTGGSPLHF. The CDR3 coding sequence is TGTGCCAGCAGCGTTCAGACAGGGGGATCACCCCTCCACTTT.

The rearrangement links TRBV6-5 to TRBJ1-1; perhaps TRBD1 as D (5 bases). V lost 8 bases and J 5 bases, leaving 18 bases between the germline ends. The germline CDR1 and CDR2 sequences are MNHEY and SVGAGI. This CDR3 is built from 14 residues. The CDR3 nucleotides are TGTGCCAGCCCAAGCCGGCAGGGAGGAACTGAAGCTTTCTTT. It yields the protein CASPSRQGGTEAFF.

This chain connects TRBV6-5 to TRBJ2-1; 11 bases match TRBD2. The V gene end was trimmed by 4 bases and the J gene end by 8 bases; junction bases not matched to a gene: 4. This CDR3 has 14 residues. Germline CDR1 and CDR2: MNHEY and SVGAGI. In DNA, the CDR3 is TGTGCCAGCAGTTTAGCGGGAGGGGTTGATGAGCAGTTCTTC. Protein: CASSLAGGVDEQFF.

This chain connects TRBV5-1 to TRBJ2-1, with D possibly being TRBD2 (6 bases). Trimming removed 1 base at V and 6 bases at J, with 17 bases between. Germline V gene data show CDR1 as SGHRS and CDR2 as YFSETQ. This CDR3 spans 16 amino acids. CDR3 sequence: CASSLNTGTLLNEQFF. Written as DNA, the CDR3 is TGCGCCAGCAGCTTGAATACCGGGACTCTACTCAATGAGCAGTTCTTC.

This chain joins TRBV4-2 and TRBJ1-2; D is unclear. Trimming cost V 0 bases and J 8 bases, with 10 bases left between them. In germline, CDR1 is LGHNA, CDR2 YNFKEQ. The CDR3 has 13 residues. CDR3 coding DNA: TGTGCCAGCAGCCAAGATGAGTCGACAGGCTACACCTTC. Translated: CASSQDESTGYTF.

J is TRBJ2-5 and V is TRBV30; TRBD2 aligns across 9 bases. J gave up 2 bases and V 0 bases, and 7 bases lay outside the gene matches. The CDR3 runs to 16 residues. Germline lookup yields CDR1 GTSNPN and CDR2 SVGIG (reference sequence). This CDR3 reads CAWSVMGLAVQETQYF. The DNA of the CDR3 is TGTGCCTGGAGTGTGATGGGACTAGCAGTTCAAGAGACCCAGTACTTC.

This rearrangement joins TRBV7-8 to TRBJ1-2; a weak D match, TRBD1 (6 bases). The length of the CDR3 is 14 residues. Trimming left V 4 bases short and J 8 bases short, with 17 bases between. Germline V CDR1 and CDR2: SGHVS, FQNEAQ. The CDR3 sequence: CASSSIAGGLGYTF. In nucleotides, the CDR3 is TGTGCCAGCAGCTCTATTGCGGGGGGCCTGGGCTACACCTTC.

V gene TRBV7-9 combines with J gene TRBJ2-2; D call uncertain. Trimming shortened V by 3 bases and J by 5 bases, and 10 bases separated the two germline ends. Germline loops: CDR1 SEHNR, CDR2 FQNEAQ (reference sequence). The CDR3 length is 14 residues. The chain's CDR3 is CASSFLGSTGELFF. The CDR3 DNA is TGTGCCAGCAGCTTTTTGGGCTCGACCGGGGAGCTGTTTTTT.

Note on this clone: The identical CDR3 is also encoded by other nucleotide sequences in the sample. The rearrangement uses TRBV18 and TRBJ2-5; maybe TRBD1 (5 bases). Germline loops: CDR1 KGHSH, CDR2 LQKENI. The germline V and J ends were trimmed by 0 bases and 3 bases, with 5 bases remaining between them. CDR3 length: 13 residues. The CDR3 loop reads CASSPPTEETQYF. CDR3 coding DNA: TGTGCCAGCTCACCACCGACAGAAGAGACCCAGTACTTC.

This chain uses TRBV24-1 with TRBJ2-1; 13 nucleotides match TRBD2. This CDR3 comprises 16 residues. The trim removed 4 bases at V and 2 bases at J, leaving 1 base unmatched. CDR1 KGHDR and CDR2 SFDVKD come from the germline V gene. The CDR3 DNA reads TGTGCCACCAGTGAGACTAGCGGGAGGCCCTACAATGAGCAGTTCTTC. Protein sequence: CATSETSGRPYNEQFF.

In this sample, this clone turned up once. The chain recombines TRBV24-1 with TRBJ1-1; 7 bases are shared with TRBD1. V trimming: 4 bases; J trimming: 7 bases; junction bases outside the gene matches: 8. CDR1 and CDR2 from the germline V gene are KGHDR and SFDVKD. This CDR3 is 14 amino acids long. CDR3 sequence reads: CATSEPGTDNEAFF. The CDR3, as DNA: TGTGCCACCAGTGAACCCGGGACAGACAATGAAGCTTTCTTT.

This rearrangement joins TRBV11-2 to TRBJ2-1; weak D call: TRBD2 (7 bases). Germline V gives CDR1 SGHAT, CDR2 FQNNGV. The CDR3 runs 15 residues. Trimming pared 5 bases from V and 4 bases from J, leaving 15 bases between. CDR3 sequence: CASSAGGRAYNEQFF. The CDR3 coding sequence is TGTGCCAGCAGCGCCGGGGGGCGGGCATACAATGAGCAGTTCTTC.

The rearrangement uses TRBV6-5 and TRBJ2-1; 8 bases are a match to TRBD2. This CDR3 comprises 16 residues. From germline, CDR1 is MNHEY and CDR2 SVGAGI. V was pared by 0 bases and J by 3 bases, with 4 bases of the junction left unmatched. This CDR3 reads CASSYSNSGSYNEQFF. The CDR3 nucleotides read TGTGCCAGCAGTTACTCAAACAGCGGGAGCTACAATGAGCAGTTCTTC.

The genes are TRBV5-5 and TRBJ1-4; maybe TRBD1 (6 bases). CDR1 and CDR2 from the germline V gene are SGHKS and YYEKEE (reference sequence). This CDR3 region has 15 residues. V dropped 6 bases and J dropped 6 bases, with 18 bases sitting between them. The CDR3 protein is CASNSRGGGDEKLFF. CDR3 sequence (DNA): TGTGCCAGCAACTCGAGGGGGGGCGGTGATGAAAAACTGTTTTTT.

This chain's CDR3 is CASVAQPGQGKDTQYF. CDR3 nucleotides: TGCGCCAGCGTCGCTCAACCGGGACAGGGAAAAGATACGCAGTATTTT. The genes are TRBV5-1 and TRBJ2-3; 9 nucleotides line up with TRBD1. This CDR3 is built from 16 residues. Germline loops: CDR1 SGHRS, CDR2 YFSETQ. Losses at the gene ends were 7 bases for V and 5 bases for J; bases not matched to a gene: 14. The full variable domain, in which reference TRBV5-1 and TRBJ2-3 provide the parts outside the CDR3, is KAGVTQTPRYLIKTRGQQVTLSCSPISGHRSVSWYQQTPGQGLQFLFEYFSETQRNKGNFPGRFSGRQFSNSRSEMNVSTLELGDSALYLCASVAQPGQGKDTQYFGPGTRLTVL.

The sample holds a few counts of this clone. V gene TRBV5-1 combines with J gene TRBJ2-7, with D possibly being TRBD1 (6 bases). The V end lost 6 bases, the J end lost 2 bases, and 12 bases lay between the germline ends. This CDR3 has 13 amino acids. Germline assignment: CDR1 SGHRS and CDR2 YFSETQ. CDR3 protein: CASTFEGAYEQYF. The CDR3, as DNA: TGCGCCAGCACGTTCGAGGGGGCCTACGAGCAGTACTTC.

The CDR3 sequence is CATSDSLDRKFLLRSYEQYF. The CDR3 bases are TGTGCCACCAGTGATTCCCTGGACAGAAAGTTCCTCTTAAGGTCCTACGAGCAGTACTTC. The chain joins TRBV24-1 to TRBJ2-7; a weak D match, TRBD1 (6 bases). The CDR3 totals 20 residues. Trimming cost V 2 bases and J 1 base, with 26 bases left between them. Germline CDR1 and CDR2: KGHDR and SFDVKD.

This clone has only one observation. The rearrangement joins TRBV18 to TRBJ2-7; 8 positions agree with TRBD2. CDR3 length equals 15 residues. Germline trimming cut 4 bases from V and 1 base from J; bases unmatched to any gene: 6. The germline gives CDR1 KGHSH, CDR2 LQKENI. The CDR3 is CASSLTSGASYEQYF. CDR3 bases: TGTGCCAGCTCACTCACTAGCGGAGCTTCCTACGAGCAGTACTTC.

The chain uses TRBV3-1 (or the pseudogene TRBV3-2) and TRBJ2-1, with TRBD2 matching over 12 bases. Germline V lookup: CDR1 LGHDT, CDR2 YNNKEL (reference sequence). The CDR3 has 17 amino acids. V shed 4 bases and J 0 bases; nucleotides not matched to a gene: 4. The DNA for the CDR3 is TGTGCCAGCAGCCTCGCGACTAGCGGGAGCTCCTACAATGAGCAGTTCTTC. Its translation is CASSLATSGSSYNEQFF.

Only a few counts were recorded for this clone. Additional DNA sequences in this sample encode the identical CDR3. The chain is built from TRBV27 and TRBJ1-5, with D perhaps matching TRBD1 (6 bases). The CDR3 runs 15 residues. Germline V gives CDR1 MNHEY, CDR2 SMNVEV (reference sequence). The germline V and J ends were trimmed by 6 bases and 0 bases, with 12 bases remaining between them. As DNA, the CDR3 is TGTGCCAGCAGCTCGGACAGACTTAGCAATCAGCCCCAGCATTTT. Protein product: CASSSDRLSNQPQHF.

The chain couples TRBV11-2 to TRBJ2-7, with a possible D match to TRBD2 (6 bases). Trimming left V 7 bases short and J 9 bases short, with 19 bases between. The length of the CDR3 is 13 residues. The germline V gene encodes CDR1 SGHAT and CDR2 FQNNGV. This CDR3 reads CASTGTDGRGQYF. CDR3 coding DNA: TGTGCCAGCACCGGGACGGACGGGCGGGGGCAGTACTTC.

The chain combines TRBV2 with TRBJ1-3, with TRBD1 matching 7 bases. The V gene's germline CDR1 is SNHLY and CDR2 FYNNEI. The V gene end was trimmed by 4 bases and the J gene end by 4 bases; junction bases not matched to a gene: 4. The CDR3 loop spans 14 amino acids. The CDR3, as DNA: TGTGCCAGCAGTGGAACAGGGGTAGGAAACACCATATATTTT. It codes for CASSGTGVGNTIYF. The variable domain in full, with the rest retrieved from reference TRBV2 and TRBJ1-3, is EPEVTQTPSHQVTQMGQEVILRCVPISNHLYFYWYRQILGQKVEFLVSFYNNEISEKSEIFDDQFSVERPDGSNFTLKIRSTKLEDSAMYFCASSGTGVGNTIYFGEGSWLTVV.

This clone was detected only a few times. The V call is TRBV6-4, the J call TRBJ1-1; 8 bases are shared with TRBD1. V shed 4 bases, J shed 8 bases, and the junction held 9 bases outside the gene matches. Germline V gene lookup returns CDR1 MRHNA and CDR2 SNTAGT. The CDR3 has 14 amino acids. CDR3 residues: CASSASPGQAEAFF. CDR3 bases: TGTGCCAGCAGTGCCTCCCCGGGACAGGCCGAAGCTTTCTTT.

V and J are TRBV7-2 and TRBJ1-6, with TRBD1 matching over 8 bases. Germline V CDR1 and CDR2: SGHTA, FQGNSA. CDR3 size: 16 residues. J was trimmed by 4 bases and V by 6 bases; bases with no gene match: 8. The chain's CDR3 is CASRNQGAGYNSPLHF. In DNA, the CDR3 is TGTGCCAGCAGAAACCAGGGGGCGGGTTATAATTCACCCCTCCACTTT.

The genes are TRBV15 and TRBJ2-3; 8 bases are shared with TRBD2. Trimming cost V 5 bases and J 1 base; bases outside gene matches: 5. Germline-derived CDR1 and CDR2 are LNHNV and YYDKDF (reference sequence). This CDR3 region has 15 residues. CDR3 nucleotides: TGTGCCACCAGCCTCGGGGGGGTGGGCACAGATACGCAGTATTTT. Protein product: CATSLGGVGTDTQYF.

The chain links TRBV28 to TRBJ2-2; TRBD2 aligns across 7 bases. The length of the CDR3 is 15 residues. With V trimmed by 6 bases and J by 1 base, 5 bases remained unmatched. Germline assignment: CDR1 MDHEN and CDR2 SYDVKM. CDR3 sequence (DNA): TGTGCCAGCAGGATGAGCGGGATGAACACCGGGGAGCTGTTTTTT. It yields the protein CASRMSGMNTGELFF. Based on the CDR3 plus reference TRBV28 and TRBJ2-2, the full variable domain is DVKVTQSSRYLVKRTGEKVFLECVQDMDHENMFWYRQDPGLGLRLIYFSYDVKMKEKGDIPEGYSVSREKKERFSLILESASTNQTSMYLCASRMSGMNTGELFFGEGSRLTVL.

This clone was found once. This sequence joins TRBV7-2 and TRBJ1-2; 10 nucleotides match TRBD1. With V trimmed by 5 bases and J by 8 bases, 8 bases remained unmatched. The germline V gene encodes CDR1 SGHTA and CDR2 FQGNSA. This CDR3 has 14 residues. The CDR3 DNA sequence: TGTGCCAGCAGCCCACCGGGACAGGGGAACGGCTACACCTTC. Translated, it gives CASSPPGQGNGYTF.

V usage is TRBV2 and J usage is TRBJ2-1; TRBD2 matches 7 bases. V shed 2 bases, J shed 9 bases, and the junction held 7 bases outside the gene matches. Germline CDR1 is SNHLY and CDR2 is FYNNEI. The CDR3 consists of 14 residues. The CDR3 here is CASSEQLASSEQFF. As DNA, the CDR3 is TGTGCCAGCAGTGAACAACTAGCGTCTAGTGAGCAGTTCTTC.

CDR3 region: CATSDRGQGQETQYF. The CDR3 region has the DNA TGTGCCACCAGTGATCGCGGACAGGGACAAGAGACCCAGTACTTC. V is TRBV24-1 and J is TRBJ2-5, with 8 bases identical to TRBD1. With 3 bases clipped from V and 2 bases from J, the junction kept 4 bases outside the gene matches. The CDR3 is 15 amino acids. CDR1 is KGHDR, CDR2 SFDVKD, per germline.

V is TRBV7-9 and J is TRBJ1-4; no clear D. The CDR3 has 13 residues. Germline V lookup: CDR1 SEHNR, CDR2 FQNEAQ (reference sequence). V was trimmed by 4 bases and J by 8 bases, leaving 11 bases between them. CDR3 amino acids: CASSYIREEKLFF. The CDR3 DNA is TGTGCCAGCAGCTACATTAGGGAGGAAAAACTGTTTTTT.